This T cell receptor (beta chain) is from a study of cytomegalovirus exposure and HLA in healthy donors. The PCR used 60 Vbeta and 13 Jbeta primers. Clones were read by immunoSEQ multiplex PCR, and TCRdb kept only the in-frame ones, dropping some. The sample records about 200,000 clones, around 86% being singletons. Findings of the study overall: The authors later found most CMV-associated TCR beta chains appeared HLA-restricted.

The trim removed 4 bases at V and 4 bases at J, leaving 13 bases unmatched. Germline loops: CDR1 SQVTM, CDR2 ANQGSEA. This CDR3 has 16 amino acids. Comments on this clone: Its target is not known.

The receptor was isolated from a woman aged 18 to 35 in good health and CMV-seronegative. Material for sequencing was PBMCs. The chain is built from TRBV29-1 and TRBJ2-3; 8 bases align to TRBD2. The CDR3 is CSVGTGGYGGADTQYF. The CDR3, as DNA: TGCAGCGTTGGGACGGGAGGTTACGGGGGGGCAGATACGCAGTATTTT.